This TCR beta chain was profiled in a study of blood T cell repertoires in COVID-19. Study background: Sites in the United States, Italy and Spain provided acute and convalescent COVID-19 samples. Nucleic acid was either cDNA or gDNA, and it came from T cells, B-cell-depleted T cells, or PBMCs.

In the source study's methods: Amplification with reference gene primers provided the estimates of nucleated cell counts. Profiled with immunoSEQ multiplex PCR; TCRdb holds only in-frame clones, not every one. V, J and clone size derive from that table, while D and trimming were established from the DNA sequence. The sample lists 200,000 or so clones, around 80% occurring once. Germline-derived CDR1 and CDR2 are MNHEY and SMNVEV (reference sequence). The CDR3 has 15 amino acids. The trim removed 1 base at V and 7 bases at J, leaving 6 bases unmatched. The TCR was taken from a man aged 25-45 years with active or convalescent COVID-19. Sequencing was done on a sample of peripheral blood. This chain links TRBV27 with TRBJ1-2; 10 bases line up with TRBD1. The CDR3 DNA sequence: TGTGCCAGCAGTTTATACGGGACAGGGGCGAGTGGCTACACCTTC. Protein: CASSLYGTGASGYTF.